This T cell receptor (beta chain) is from a study of blood T cell repertoires in COVID-19. Study-level background: Samples of COVID-19 (acute and convalescent) were obtained from the United States, Italy and Spain.

V lost 3 bases, J lost 0 bases, and 9 bases lay in between. Germline loops: CDR1 SGDLS, CDR2 YYNGEE. CDR3 length equals 14 residues. This table comes from immunoSEQ multiplex PCR, and its TCRdb copy is limited to in-frame clones, with some not included. The sample has some 150,000 clones, around nine tenths seen once. The rearrangement joins TRBV9 to TRBJ1-2; D is unclear. This receptor was obtained from a woman aged 55-69 years with acute or convalescent COVID-19. Sequencing was carried out using peripheral blood. The CDR3 sequence: CASSASGSNYGYTF. The CDR3, as DNA: TGTGCCAGCAGCGCCTCCGGGTCTAACTATGGCTACACCTTC.